The subject of this entry is one TCR beta chain. Original methodology: Estimates of nucleated cell counts were drawn from the amplification of reference gene primers. TCRdb's table, derived via immunoSEQ multiplex PCR, lists solely in-frame clones and lacks some. That table is the source of V, J and clone size, and D and trimming were worked out from the DNA. Found here are roughly 130,000 clones, 79% of them singletons; the top ten hold 3% to 4.5%. This record comes from a study of blood T cell repertoires in COVID-19. Study-level background: Specimens from acute and convalescent COVID-19 originated in the United States, Italy and Spain. PBMCs, B-cell-depleted T cells, or T cells were the source of the cDNA or gDNA that made up the material.

The CDR3 has 14 residues. The V end was cut by 6 bases, the J end by 2 bases, with 13 bases between. CDR1 and CDR2 (germline): SGHAT, FQNNGV. Sequencing was carried out using peripheral blood. The chain joins TRBV11-2 to TRBJ1-1; TRBD1 might be the D (5 bases). The TCR was taken from a man aged 55 to 70 with acute or convalescent COVID-19. CDR3 sequence (DNA): TGTGCCAGCAGTTCCACAGGTTTTAACACTGAAGCTTTCTTT. Translated: CASSSTGFNTEAFF.